This entry features one T cell receptor beta chain sequence. V was shortened by 6 bases and J by 8 bases, with 8 bases between the two germline ends. The CDR3 runs to 12 residues. Germline CDR1 reads WSHSY; CDR2 reads SAAADI. The time point denotes: sample taken at primary tumor resection. The sequenced material consisted of unsorted whole RNA from tumor, nontumor lung or frozen PBMC. The data originate from a study of spatial heterogeneity in lung cancer. Study context: The library had UMIs, and each TCR and UMI pair averaged more than ten raw reads.

Single TCR cDNA molecules each had their own unique molecular identifier. TCRdb independently ran MiXCR on the 5' RACE reads; one entry per CDR3 protein. In the table there are fewer than 40,000 distinct CDR3 sequences, 6.5% to 8.5% of which are singletons. The sequencing used PBMCs, collected at surgery. The chain has TRBV10-2 and TRBJ1-6; possibly TRBD1 for D (5 bases). The sequence came from a male donor with early-stage non-small cell lung cancer. The CDR3: CASRQGHSPLHF. The CDR3 nucleotides read TGCGCCAGCAGGCAGGGACATTCACCCCTCCACTTT.